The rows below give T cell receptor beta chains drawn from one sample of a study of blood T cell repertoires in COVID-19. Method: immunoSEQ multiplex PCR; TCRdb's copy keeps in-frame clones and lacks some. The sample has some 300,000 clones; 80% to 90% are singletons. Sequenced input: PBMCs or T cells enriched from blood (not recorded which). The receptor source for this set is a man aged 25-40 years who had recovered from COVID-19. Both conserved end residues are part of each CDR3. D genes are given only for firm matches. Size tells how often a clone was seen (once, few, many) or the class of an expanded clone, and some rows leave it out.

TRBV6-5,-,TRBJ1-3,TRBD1,CASSYQDRAGNTIYF,TGTGCCAGCAGTTATCAGGACAGGGCCGGAAACACCATATATTTT
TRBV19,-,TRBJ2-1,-,CASTDGSSYNEQFF,TGTGCCAGTACGGACGGGAGCTCCTACAATGAGCAGTTCTTC
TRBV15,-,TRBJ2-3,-,CATSTPLGGTDTQYF,TGTGCCACCAGCACGCCCCTCGGGGGCACAGATACGCAGTATTTT
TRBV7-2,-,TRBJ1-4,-,CASSLGGAGVNEKLFF,TGTGCCAGCAGCTTAGGTGGTGCAGGGGTGAATGAAAAACTGTTTTTT
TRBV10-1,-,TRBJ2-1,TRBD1,CASSVDRANEQFF,TGCGCCAGCAGTGTGGACAGGGCCAATGAGCAGTTCTTC
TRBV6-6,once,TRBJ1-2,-,CASSSDEGRGYTF,TGTGCCAGCAGTTCCGACGAGGGAAGAGGCTACACCTTC
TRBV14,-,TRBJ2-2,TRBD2,CASSLGLAGSMAGELFF,TGTGCCAGCAGCCTCGGACTAGCGGGAAGTATGGCCGGGGAGCTGTTTTTT
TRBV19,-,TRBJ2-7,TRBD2,CASSVTSGGVYEQYF,TGTGCCAGTAGTGTGACTAGCGGGGGAGTATACGAGCAGTACTTC
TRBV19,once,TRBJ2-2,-,CASKRGGSTGELFF,TGTGCCAGTAAGCGCGGGGGCTCTACCGGGGAGCTGTTTTTT
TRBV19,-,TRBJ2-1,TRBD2,CASSIETQLAGLRSQFF,TGTGCCAGTAGTATAGAAACCCAGCTAGCGGGCCTCCGTTCGCAGTTCTTC
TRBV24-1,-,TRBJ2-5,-,CATSDLGQGGETQYF,TGTGCCACCAGTGATTTGGGCCAGGGTGGAGAGACCCAGTACTTC
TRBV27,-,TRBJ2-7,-,CASSLSQFYEQYF,TGTGCCAGCAGTTTAAGTCAGTTCTACGAGCAGTACTTC
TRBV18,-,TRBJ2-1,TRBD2,CASSPFGGRAADEQFF,TGTGCCAGCTCACCTTTTGGCGGGAGGGCCGCGGATGAGCAGTTCTTC
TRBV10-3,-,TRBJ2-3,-,CATRTPTGGTDTQYF,TGTGCCACCCGGACTCCGACGGGGGGCACAGATACGCAGTATTTT
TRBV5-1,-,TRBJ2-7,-,CASSREEQTRYEQYF,TGCGCCAGCAGCAGAGAGGAGCAAACAAGGTACGAGCAGTACTTC
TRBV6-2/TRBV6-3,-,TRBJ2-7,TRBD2,CASSYSSGGFYEQYF,TGTGCCAGCAGTTATTCTAGCGGGGGTTTCTACGAGCAGTACTTC
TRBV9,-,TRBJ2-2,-,CASSVARQAAGELFF,TGTGCCAGCAGCGTAGCGAGACAGGCCGCCGGGGAGCTGTTTTTT
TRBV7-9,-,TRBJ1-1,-,CASSLIQGNTEAFF,TGTGCCAGCAGCCTAATACAGGGGAACACTGAAGCTTTCTTT
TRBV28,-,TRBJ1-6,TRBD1,CASSPPTGGDLQTPLHF,TGTGCCAGCAGTCCCCCGACAGGGGGCGATCTTCAAACACCCCTCCACTTT
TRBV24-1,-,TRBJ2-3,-,CATSAGGTDTQYF,TGTGCCACCAGCGCAGGGGGCACAGATACGCAGTATTTT
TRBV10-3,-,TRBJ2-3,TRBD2,CAISMTSGTGADTQYF,TGTGCCATCAGCATGACTAGCGGTACGGGGGCAGATACGCAGTATTTT
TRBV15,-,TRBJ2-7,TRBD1,CATSRAGGTGEQYF,TGTGCCACCAGCAGAGCGGGTGGGACAGGGGAGCAGTACTTC
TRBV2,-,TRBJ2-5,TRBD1,CASSIQGAMGKETQYF,TGTGCCAGCAGTATACAGGGGGCTATGGGAAAAGAGACCCAGTACTTC
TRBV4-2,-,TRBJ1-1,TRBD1,CASSQRQGTEAFF,TGTGCCAGCAGCCAGAGACAGGGCACTGAAGCTTTCTTT
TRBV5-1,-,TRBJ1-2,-,CASSLAANYGYTF,TGCGCCAGCAGCTTGGCGGCTAACTATGGCTACACCTTC
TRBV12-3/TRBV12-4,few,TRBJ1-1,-,CASTPVNTEAFF,TGTGCCAGCACCCCCGTGAACACTGAAGCTTTCTTT
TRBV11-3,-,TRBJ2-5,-,CASSSRGQRSQETQYF,TGTGCCAGCAGCTCTCGAGGACAGAGAAGCCAAGAGACCCAGTACTTC
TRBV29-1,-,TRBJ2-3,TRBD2,CSVRLADTQYF,TGCAGCGTTCGACTAGCGGATACGCAGTATTTT
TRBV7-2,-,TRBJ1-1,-,CASSYQGNTEAFF,TGTGCCAGCAGCTACCAGGGCAACACTGAAGCTTTCTTT
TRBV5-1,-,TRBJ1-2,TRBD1,CASCRTGGEWEGYTF,TGCGCCAGCTGCCGGACAGGGGGCGAGTGGGAAGGCTACACCTTC
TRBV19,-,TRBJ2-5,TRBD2,CASSFGLAGVQETQYF,TGTGCCAGTAGTTTCGGACTAGCGGGAGTACAAGAGACCCAGTACTTC
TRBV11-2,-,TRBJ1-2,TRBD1,CASSSSGTGGTLYTF,TGTGCCAGCAGCTCCTCCGGGACAGGGGGTACTCTCTACACCTTC
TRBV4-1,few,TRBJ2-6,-,CASSQGAGANVLTF,TGCGCCAGCAGCCAAGGAGCAGGGGCCAACGTCCTGACTTTC
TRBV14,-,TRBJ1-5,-,CASSQGCPRKPQHF,TGTGCCAGCAGCCAAGGGTGTCCCAGGAAGCCCCAGCATTTT
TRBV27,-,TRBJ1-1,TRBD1,CASSSLLRDREWDTEAFF,TGTGCCAGCAGTTCTCTCTTACGGGACAGGGAGTGGGACACTGAAGCTTTCTTT
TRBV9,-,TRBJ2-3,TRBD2,CASSVGRGFTDTQYF,TGTGCCAGCAGCGTCGGGCGGGGGTTCACAGATACGCAGTATTTT
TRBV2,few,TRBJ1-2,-,CASSASRDYYGYTF,TGTGCCAGCAGTGCGAGCCGGGACTACTATGGCTACACCTTC
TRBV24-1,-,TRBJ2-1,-,CATSDLAVSEQFF,TGTGCCACCAGTGATTTGGCGGTATCTGAGCAGTTCTTC
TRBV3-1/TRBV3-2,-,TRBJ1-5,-,CASSQDGQGGQPQHF,TGTGCCAGCAGCCAAGATGGGCAGGGAGGTCAGCCCCAGCATTTT
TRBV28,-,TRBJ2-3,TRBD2,CASSFPLAGLGGDTQYF,TGTGCCAGCAGTTTCCCACTAGCGGGTCTAGGAGGAGATACGCAGTATTTT